The source of this TCR beta chain is a study of cytomegalovirus exposure and HLA in healthy donors. Study results and caveats: HLA allele associations emerged for some 16,000 TCR beta sequences in a later analysis, at 0.05 false discovery rate. It was reported that the classifier diagnosed cytomegalovirus status with high specificity and sensitivity in both the original and validation cohorts. The investigators catalogued 150 to 200 TCR beta chains as cytomegalovirus-associated. Several V segments, TRBV6-2 and TRBV6-3 among them, could not be told apart and were dropped.

This PCR relied on a set of 60 Vbeta primers and 13 Jbeta primers. Sequencing used immunoSEQ multiplex PCR; TCRdb keeps in-frame clones, though not all of them. Recorded here are roughly 73,000 clones; the top ten clones represent roughly an eighth. The CDR3 is 15 amino acids. Trimming cost V 0 bases and J 0 bases, with 6 bases left between them. Germline CDR1 reads SGHRS; CDR2 reads YFSETQ. A word on this clone: Antigen specificity is unknown.

The TCR originated in a man in his fifties or sixties in good health and CMV-seropositive. The chain is built from TRBV5-1 and TRBJ2-2; D might be TRBD1 (5 bases). Sequencing was done on a sample of PBMCs. Written as DNA, the CDR3 is TGCGCCAGCAGCTTGGGGACACCGAACACCGGGGAGCTGTTTTTT. This encodes CASSLGTPNTGELFF.